The rows below give T cell receptor beta chains drawn from one sample of a study of shared clonotypes between healthy human individuals. Produced via immunoSEQ multiplex PCR; TCRdb's table is partial and in-frame only. The sample records under 600,000 clones, roughly 97% being singletons. The sequencing sample was made of naive CD4+ T cells sorted from blood. All receptors derive from a young woman in good health. CDR3s include the opening cysteine and the closing phenylalanine or tryptophan. Each record gives: D gene, clone size, V gene, J gene, CDR3 DNA, CDR3 protein. The D gene is left open where the match is weak. A row's size may be missing; if present it is once, few, many or a size class.

.	.	TRBV28	TRBJ2-2	TGTGCCAGCAGTTCAACGGGACAACCAAGGGACGGGGAGCTGTTTTTT	CASSSTGQPRDGELFF
.	.	TRBV21-1	TRBJ1-1	TGTGCCAGCAGCAAAGCGCAGGCAGGGGGCCTCCGGAACACTGAAGCTTTCTTT	CASSKAQAGGLRNTEAFF
.	.	TRBV5-1	TRBJ2-1	TGCGCCAGCAGCTTGGTTTCCGGACAGAGCTCCTACAATGAGCAGTTCTTC	CASSLVSGQSSYNEQFF
TRBD2	.	TRBV10-3	TRBJ2-7	TGTGCCATCAGTGCGGGACTAGCGGGAACCTACGAGCAGTACTTC	CAISAGLAGTYEQYF
TRBD2	.	TRBV9	TRBJ2-1	TGTGCCAGCAGCGTAGCCGCCGGGACTAGCGGGATGATGGCTGAGCAGTTCTTC	CASSVAAGTSGMMAEQFF
TRBD2	.	TRBV27	TRBJ2-2	TGTGCCAGCAGTCCGCTAGCGGGAGTCACCGGGGAGCTGTTTTTT	CASSPLAGVTGELFF
TRBD2	.	TRBV9	TRBJ2-3	TGTGCCAGCAGCGCGTCCGTAATAGCGGGAGGGTCAGATACGCAGTATTTT	CASSASVIAGGSDTQYF
.	.	TRBV28	TRBJ2-7	TGTGCCAGCAGCCCAACACGCCGCGAGCAGTACTTC	CASSPTRREQYF
.	.	TRBV27	TRBJ2-3	TGTGCCAGCAGAGAGGAAGATACGCAGTATTTT	CASREEDTQYF
TRBD1	.	TRBV28	TRBJ1-2	TGTGCCAGCAGTGCGGGACAGGGGTATGGCTACACCTTC	CASSAGQGYGYTF
TRBD1	.	TRBV2	TRBJ2-3	TGTGCCAGCAGGCGGGGGGACAGGGGTTACACAGATACGCAGTATTTT	CASRRGDRGYTDTQYF
.	few	TRBV4-2	TRBJ2-7	TGTGCCAGCAGCCAAGGTGTGGCCTACGAGCAGTACTTC	CASSQGVAYEQYF
.	.	TRBV2	TRBJ2-1	TGTGCCAGCAGGAGGTACAGGGAAAACAATGAGCAGTTCTTC	CASRRYRENNEQFF
TRBD1	.	TRBV28	TRBJ2-3	TGTGCCAGCCGACAGGGCGGCGCAGATACGCAGTATTTT	CASRQGGADTQYF
.	.	TRBV6-1	TRBJ2-7	TGTGCCAGCAGTGAAGGGTTCGGGGGAGAGCAGTACTTC	CASSEGFGGEQYF
TRBD1	.	TRBV2	TRBJ2-7	TGTGCCAGCAGTGAAGAACAGGGGGCGCTTAACGAGCAGTACTTC	CASSEEQGALNEQYF
.	.	TRBV7-9	TRBJ2-1	TGTGCCAGCAGGTTTAGCGGTTACAATGAGCAGTTCTTC	CASRFSGYNEQFF
TRBD1	.	TRBV28	TRBJ2-7	TGTGCCAGCAGTTTGGGGGGACAGGGGGTCTACGAGCAGTACTTC	CASSLGGQGVYEQYF
.	.	TRBV7-6	TRBJ2-3	TGTGCCAGCAGCATAGGACAGCCTGTTCCCGGGGATACGCAGTATTTT	CASSIGQPVPGDTQYF
.	.	TRBV11-3	TRBJ1-1	TGTGCCAGCAGCTTAGGTGACGGTGTGACTGAAGCTTTCTTT	CASSLGDGVTEAFF
.	.	TRBV25-1	TRBJ1-1	TGTGCCAGCGGTTCCTCTGGGACGGGGAACACTGAAGCTTTCTTT	CASGSSGTGNTEAFF
.	.	TRBV7-6	TRBJ2-1	TGTGCCAGCAGCCCCCAGGGGGGGGCTCTCAATGAGCAGTTCTTC	CASSPQGGALNEQFF
.	.	TRBV30	TRBJ1-3	TGTGCCTGGAGTACTGGGCCGGGAAACACCATATATTTT	CAWSTGPGNTIYF
.	.	TRBV5-1	TRBJ1-2	TGCGCCAGCAGCTTGGGACAGGATGGCTACACCTTC	CASSLGQDGYTF
TRBD2	.	TRBV4-1	TRBJ2-3	TGCGCCAGCAGCCAAGTCTTTATCGTCAGCGGGAGAACAGATACGCAGTATTTT	CASSQVFIVSGRTDTQYF
TRBD2	once	TRBV28	TRBJ2-7	TGTGCCAGCAGTATCGGGACTAGCGGGCCCTACGAGCAGTACTTC	CASSIGTSGPYEQYF
TRBD2	.	TRBV2	TRBJ2-1	TGTGCCAGCAGTCCTAGCGGGAATCCTTCCAATGAGCAGTTCTTC	CASSPSGNPSNEQFF
TRBD2	.	TRBV4-1	TRBJ2-7	TGCGCCAGCAGCCATCGGACTAGCGGGAGAGAGCAGTACTTC	CASSHRTSGREQYF
.	.	TRBV2	TRBJ1-2	TGTGCCAGCAGTGTCGCACAGGGTAACTATGGCTACACCTTC	CASSVAQGNYGYTF
.	.	TRBV29-1	TRBJ1-5	TGCAGCGTTGAAACTACAGGGACCAATCAGCCCCAGCATTTT	CSVETTGTNQPQHF
TRBD2	.	TRBV19	TRBJ2-3	TGTGCCAGTGGGGAAACTAGCGGAGCTACAGATACGCAGTATTTT	CASGETSGATDTQYF
.	once	TRBV7-9	TRBJ2-5	TGTGCCAGCAGCTTCCCGGGACAAGCCGGGGGGACCCAGTACTTC	CASSFPGQAGGTQYF
TRBD2	.	TRBV27	TRBJ2-5	TGTGCCAGCAGCCCAACCCCGGGAGGGCCGAAACAAGAGACCCAGTACTTC	CASSPTPGGPKQETQYF
.	.	TRBV28	TRBJ2-3	TGTGCCAGCAGGGCCGACCCAGATACGCAGTATTTT	CASRADPDTQYF
.	once	TRBV28	TRBJ2-7	TGTGCCAGCGGGACGGAAAACTCCTACGAGCAGTACTTC	CASGTENSYEQYF
TRBD2	.	TRBV4-1	TRBJ2-3	TGCGCCAGCAGCCCAACTAGCGGGGGCAGCACAGATACGCAGTATTTT	CASSPTSGGSTDTQYF
.	.	TRBV4-1	TRBJ1-4	TGCGCCAGCAGCCAAGTTGGTGGCACTAATGAAAAACTGTTTTTT	CASSQVGGTNEKLFF
.	.	TRBV7-2	TRBJ2-7	TGTGCCAGCAGCCCGTACACTAGCATCGGCGAGCAGTACTTC	CASSPYTSIGEQYF
.	.	TRBV5-8	TRBJ1-2	TGTGCCAGCAGCCTGGCGGGCCAGACCTATGGCTACACCTTC	CASSLAGQTYGYTF
TRBD2	once	TRBV5-1	TRBJ2-7	TGCGCCAGCAGCTTGTCCCTGACTAGCGGGAGGAACGCGGCCGAGCAGTACTTC	CASSLSLTSGRNAAEQYF
.	.	TRBV11-3	TRBJ1-1	TGTGCCAGCAGCTTAGATTTCCCATCGACACTGAACACTGAAGCTTTCTTT	CASSLDFPSTLNTEAFF
.	.	TRBV6-6	TRBJ1-5	TGTGCCAGCAGTTCCGATGGGGTTAACAATCAGCCCCAGCATTTT	CASSSDGVNNQPQHF
.	.	TRBV18	TRBJ2-5	TGTGCCAGCTCCCCCGGTGGGGAGACCCAGTACTTC	CASSPGGETQYF
.	.	TRBV2	TRBJ2-3	TGTGCCAGCAGCCGCGATGGGGGGGGGCTGGGAGATACGCAGTATTTT	CASSRDGGGLGDTQYF
.	.	TRBV7-9	TRBJ2-5	TGTGCCAGCAGCGAGGGACCCCAAGAGACCCAGTACTTC	CASSEGPQETQYF
TRBD1	.	TRBV10-1	TRBJ1-3	TGCGCCAGCAGCCCGGACAGGGAGTTCGGAAACACCATATATTTT	CASSPDREFGNTIYF
.	.	TRBV30	TRBJ2-3	TGTGCCTGGAGTGTGGGGGTGTCAGATACGCAGTATTTT	CAWSVGVSDTQYF
.	.	TRBV5-1	TRBJ1-5	TGCGCCAGCAGCTTGGTGGCAGGGCGACAGCCCCAGCATTTT	CASSLVAGRQPQHF
.	.	TRBV30	TRBJ2-1	TGTGCCTGGAGTGTTTTAGTATCCTACAATGAGCAGTTCTTC	CAWSVLVSYNEQFF
TRBD2	.	TRBV5-1	TRBJ2-7	TGCGCCAGCAGCCCGGTAGCGGGGGAGTACGAGCAGTACTTC	CASSPVAGEYEQYF
.	.	TRBV7-3	TRBJ2-7	TGTGCCAGCAGGTCCGGGCAGGGAATAGTCTACGAGCAGTACTTC	CASRSGQGIVYEQYF
.	.	TRBV18	TRBJ2-1	TGTGCCAGCTCACAAGTAGGGATGGGGTACAATGAGCAGTTCTTC	CASSQVGMGYNEQFF
.	.	TRBV5-1	TRBJ2-5	TGCGCCAGCAGCTTGGCCTCTACTGAGTGGGAGACCCAGTACTTC	CASSLASTEWETQYF
TRBD2	.	TRBV27	TRBJ2-7	TGTGCCAGCAGCTATGGGACTAGCGGGCTTTACGAGCAGTACTTC	CASSYGTSGLYEQYF
TRBD1	.	TRBV6-5	TRBJ2-7	TGTGCCAGCAGTTACAACAGGGGCTCCTACGAGCAGTACTTC	CASSYNRGSYEQYF
.	.	TRBV19	TRBJ2-2	TGTGCCACCGAGGACGGGAACACCGGGGAGCTGTTTTTT	CATEDGNTGELFF
.	.	TRBV28	TRBJ1-5	TGTGCCAGCAGACGTCAACATGACAGCTTCCAAGGCAATCAGCCCCAGCATTTT	CASRRQHDSFQGNQPQHF